This T cell receptor (beta chain) comes out of a study of cytomegalovirus exposure and HLA in healthy donors. Notes on this clone: Its antigen remains unidentified.

Broader study findings: The records held CMV serostatus as the only immune exposure information.

PCR employed 60 Vbeta and 13 Jbeta primers. Some clones are missing from TCRdb's copy, which holds only in-frame ones; the method was immunoSEQ multiplex PCR. The sample lists 150,000 to 250,000 clones; approximately 85% were seen once. The ends were cut back, 5 bases at V and 7 bases at J, with 17 bases in the middle. This CDR3 comprises 15 residues. Germline lookup yields CDR1 SGHAT and CDR2 FQNNGV. Material: PBMCs. The chain uses TRBV11-2 and TRBJ2-2, with D possibly being TRBD1 (6 bases). The TCR sequence derives from a woman aged 45-59 years in good health and CMV-seropositive. The CDR3: CASSPDSGGGGELFF. The CDR3 DNA reads as TGTGCCAGCAGCCCGGACAGTGGTGGAGGCGGGGAGCTGTTTTTT.